A selection of T cell receptor beta chains follows, all from one sample in a study of vaccination effects on CD4 cells after COVID-19. Their cognate antigens are unknown. Some clones are missing from TCRdb's copy, which holds only in-frame ones; the method was immunoSEQ multiplex PCR. The table has about 45,000 clones, about three quarters seen once. Material: CD4+ T cells from PBMCs cultured without peptide, obtained after COVID-19 vaccination. These receptors were taken from a human donor who received a COVID-19 vaccine. Each CDR3 is given without its conserved first and last residue. Fields, in order: clone size, V gene, J gene, CDR3 protein. Size is omitted from some rows. Given values are once, few, many or a class for expanded clones.

>-|TRBV5-1|TRBJ2-7
ASSLAGSPYEQY
>-|TRBV5-1|TRBJ1-1
ASSLEGREAF
>-|TRBV2|TRBJ2-1
ASRRQGKVNEQF
>-|TRBV19|TRBJ1-4
ASSPHRVNNEKLF
>-|TRBV12-3/TRBV12-4|TRBJ1-1
ASRVGNTEAF
>-|TRBV11-3|TRBJ2-2
ASSWADGELF
>-|TRBV29-1|TRBJ1-1
SVERSMNTEAF
>few|TRBV6-1|TRBJ1-2
ASSEENRARGYT
>few|TRBV2|TRBJ2-7
ASKGWGRGGYEQY
>-|TRBV12-3/TRBV12-4|TRBJ1-5
ASSLTGNQPQH
>once|TRBV18|TRBJ2-7
ASSPGDPYEQY
>-|TRBV5-1|TRBJ2-3
ASSLGGDGLADTQY
>-|TRBV28|TRBJ1-4
ASSPPRGGGDEKLF
>-|TRBV5-6|TRBJ2-4
ASSLLRDLAKNIQY
>-|TRBV2|TRBJ1-5
ASLGTGSNQPQH
>-|TRBV7-8|TRBJ1-4
ASSLGVGGQNEKLF
>-|TRBV3-1/TRBV3-2|TRBJ2-7
ASSLAAGTPFEQY
>-|TRBV18|TRBJ1-5
ASSQTTVASNQPQH
>-|TRBV19|TRBJ1-2
ASKPQGTGGRGYT
>-|TRBV6-6|TRBJ2-1
ASRKQGAGGLNEQF
>-|TRBV6-2/TRBV6-3|TRBJ2-7
ASSQTDYRRLEQY
>-|TRBV6-5|TRBJ2-7
ASSYDRNPYYEQY
>-|TRBV5-6|TRBJ2-3
ASSLLGTPSGDTQY
>-|TRBV19|TRBJ2-3
ASSIIPPGTDTQY
>-|TRBV3-1/TRBV3-2|TRBJ1-5
ASSQASGGPQPQH
>-|TRBV18|TRBJ1-2
ASSPTGTAYGYT